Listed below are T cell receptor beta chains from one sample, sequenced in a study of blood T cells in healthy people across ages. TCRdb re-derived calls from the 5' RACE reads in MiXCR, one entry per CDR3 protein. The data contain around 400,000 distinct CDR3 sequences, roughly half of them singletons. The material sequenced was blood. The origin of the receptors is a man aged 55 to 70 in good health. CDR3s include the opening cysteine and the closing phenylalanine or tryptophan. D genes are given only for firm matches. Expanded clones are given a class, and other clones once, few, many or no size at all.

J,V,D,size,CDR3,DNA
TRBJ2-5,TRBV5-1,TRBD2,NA,CASSLVREGLRRETQYF,TGCGCCAGCAGCTTAGTCCGGGAGGGCCTTCGCAGAGAGACCCAGTACTTC
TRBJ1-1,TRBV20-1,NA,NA,CSARDTLNTEAFF,TGCAGTGCTCGGGACACCCTGAACACTGAAGCTTTCTTT
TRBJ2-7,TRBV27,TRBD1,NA,CASSLGTGSRSYEQYF,TGTGCCAGCAGTCTGGGGACAGGTTCGAGGTCCTACGAGCAGTACTTC
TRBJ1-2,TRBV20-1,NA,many,CSATGGVWGYTF,TGCAGTGCTACCGGGGGGGTCTGGGGCTACACCTTC
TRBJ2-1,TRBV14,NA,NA,CASSPTGGAGNEQFF,TGTGCCAGCAGCCCGACTGGGGGGGCGGGCAATGAGCAGTTCTTC
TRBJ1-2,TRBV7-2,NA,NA,CASSISQTYGYTF,TGTGCCAGCAGCATTTCACAGACCTATGGCTACACCTTC
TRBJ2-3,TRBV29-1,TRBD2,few,CSVAPLADPTGTQYF,TGCAGCGTTGCGCCCCTAGCGGACCCCACGGGTACGCAGTATTTT
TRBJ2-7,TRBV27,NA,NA,CASSLRGSTARAHEQYF,TGTGCCAGCAGTTTGCGGGGCTCGACGGCAAGGGCCCACGAGCAGTACTTC
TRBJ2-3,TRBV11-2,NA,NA,CASSLRGVPDTQYF,TGTGCCAGCAGCCTACGGGGAGTTCCAGATACGCAGTATTTT
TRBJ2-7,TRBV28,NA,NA,CASSLKTNEQYF,TGTGCCAGCAGCCTCAAGACCAACGAGCAGTACTTC
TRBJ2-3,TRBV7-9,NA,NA,CASSLDEVTDTQYF,TGTGCCAGCAGCCTCGACGAGGTCACAGATACGCAGTATTTT
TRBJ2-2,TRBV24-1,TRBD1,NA,CATSDTTDRGIYGGELFF,TGTGCCACCAGTGATACCACAGACAGGGGGATCTATGGCGGGGAGCTGTTTTTT
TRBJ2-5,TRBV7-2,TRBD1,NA,CASRPPPWDSMRETQYF,TGTGCCAGCAGACCACCCCCTTGGGACAGCATGCGGGAGACCCAGTACTTC
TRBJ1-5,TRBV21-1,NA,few,CASSKVETAYNQPQHF,TGTGCCAGCAGCAAAGTAGAGACAGCCTACAATCAGCCCCAGCATTTT
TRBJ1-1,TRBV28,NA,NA,CARQVNTEAFF,TGTGCCAGACAGGTGAACACTGAAGCTTTCTTT
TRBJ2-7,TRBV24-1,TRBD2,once,CATSKLAGLSYNEQYF,TGTGCCACCAGTAAACTAGCGGGTCTCTCCTACAATGAGCAGTACTTC
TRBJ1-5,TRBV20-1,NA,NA,CSARFRNQPQHF,TGCAGTGCTAGATTTCGCAATCAGCCCCAGCATTTT
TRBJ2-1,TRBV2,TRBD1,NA,CASGSRQGAWNNKQFF,TGTGCCAGCGGGAGCCGACAGGGGGCGTGGAACAATAAGCAGTTCTTC
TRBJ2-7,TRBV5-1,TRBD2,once,CASSHERGSYNEQYF,TGCGCCAGCAGCCACGAGCGGGGGTCCTACAATGAGCAGTACTTC
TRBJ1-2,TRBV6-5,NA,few,CAIRTDLISGGYGYTF,TGTGCCATCCGAACCGATCTGATTTCCGGGGGCTATGGCTACACCTTC
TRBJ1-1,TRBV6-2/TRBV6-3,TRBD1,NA,CASSVQGFTEAFF,TGTGCCAGCAGTGTACAGGGGTTCACTGAAGCTTTCTTT
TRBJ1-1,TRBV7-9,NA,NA,CASSLDGGLMNTEAFF,TGTGCCAGCAGCTTAGATGGCGGACTAATGAACACTGAAGCTTTCTTT
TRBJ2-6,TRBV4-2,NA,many,CASSQEQGSGANVLTF,TGTGCCAGCAGCCAAGAACAGGGCTCTGGGGCCAACGTCCTGACTTTC
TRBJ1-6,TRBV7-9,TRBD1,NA,CASSLGQGVGNSPLHF,TGTGCCAGCAGCTTAGGACAGGGGGTGGGTAATTCACCCCTCCACTTT
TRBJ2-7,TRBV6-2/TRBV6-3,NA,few,CASSYSRSYEQYF,TGTGCCAGCAGTTACTCACGTTCCTACGAGCAGTACTTC
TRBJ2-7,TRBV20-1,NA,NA,CSANPLAKGYEQYF,TGCAGTGCTAATCCTCTAGCGAAGGGCTACGAGCAGTACTTC
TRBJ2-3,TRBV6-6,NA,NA,CASSPPETDTQYF,TGTGCCAGCAGCCCACCGGAGACAGATACGCAGTATTTT
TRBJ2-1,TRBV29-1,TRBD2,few,CSVSGRAYNEQFF,TGCAGCGTTTCTGGGAGGGCCTACAATGAGCAGTTCTTC
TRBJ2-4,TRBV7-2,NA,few,CASSLGGNGNIQYF,TGTGCCAGCAGCTTAGGCGGGAATGGGAACATTCAGTACTTC
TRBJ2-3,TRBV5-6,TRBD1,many,CASSVMRTGADTQYF,TGTGCCAGCAGCGTAATGCGGACAGGGGCAGATACGCAGTATTTT
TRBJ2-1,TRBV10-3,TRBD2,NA,CAISEGANSGTNEQFF,TGTGCCATCAGTGAGGGGGCTAATAGCGGGACCAATGAGCAGTTCTTC
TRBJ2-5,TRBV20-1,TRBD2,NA,CSVSDRTSLQETQYF,TGCAGTGTTTCTGACAGGACTAGCCTCCAAGAGACCCAGTACTTC
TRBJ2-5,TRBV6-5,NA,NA,CASSYSGSETQYF,TGTGCCAGCAGTTACTCGGGGAGTGAGACCCAGTACTTC
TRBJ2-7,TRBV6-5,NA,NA,CASSTLRQQYF,TGTGCCAGCAGTACCCTACGACAACAGTACTTC
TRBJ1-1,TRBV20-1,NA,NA,CSARAAFGTEAFF,TGCAGTGCTAGAGCCGCCTTTGGCACTGAAGCTTTCTTT
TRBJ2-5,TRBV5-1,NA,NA,CASSLGPGPQETQYF,TGCGCCAGCAGTCTCGGGCCGGGGCCTCAAGAGACCCAGTACTTC
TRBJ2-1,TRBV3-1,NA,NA,CASSPLRGSYNEQFF,TGTGCCAGCAGCCCTTTGAGGGGGAGTTACAATGAGCAGTTCTTC
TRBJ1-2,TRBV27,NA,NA,CASSRDNILGYTF,TGTGCCAGCAGCCGGGACAATATATTGGGCTACACCTTC
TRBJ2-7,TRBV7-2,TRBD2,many,CASSSPGIAGGMQYF,TGTGCCAGCAGCTCCCCTGGGATAGCGGGAGGGATGCAGTACTTC
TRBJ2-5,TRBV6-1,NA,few,CASTRTGSGKETQYF,TGTGCCAGCACCCGAACGGGTAGCGGAAAAGAGACCCAGTACTTC
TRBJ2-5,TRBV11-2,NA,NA,CASSRSGLGQETQYF,TGTGCCAGCAGTAGATCGGGACTTGGGCAAGAGACCCAGTACTTC
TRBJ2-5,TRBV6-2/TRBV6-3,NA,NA,CASSPGTIGTQYF,TGTGCCAGCAGCCCCGGGACGATCGGGACCCAGTACTTC
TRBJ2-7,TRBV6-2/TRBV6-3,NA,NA,CASGITGFRGEQYF,TGTGCCAGCGGGATAACAGGGTTTCGCGGGGAGCAGTACTTC
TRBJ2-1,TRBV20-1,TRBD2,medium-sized,CSASVRTSGTDEQFF,TGCAGTGCTAGCGTCAGGACTAGCGGGACGGATGAGCAGTTCTTC
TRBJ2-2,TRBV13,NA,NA,CASSKSLAANTGELFF,TGTGCCAGCAGCAAAAGTCTCGCAGCGAACACCGGGGAGCTGTTTTTT
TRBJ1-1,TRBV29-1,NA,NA,CSVTQGNTEAFF,TGCAGCGTTACTCAGGGTAACACTGAAGCTTTCTTT
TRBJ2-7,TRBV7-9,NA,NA,CASSLSGLADEQYF,TGTGCCAGCAGCTTATCCGGGCTAGCTGACGAGCAGTACTTC
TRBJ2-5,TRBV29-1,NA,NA,CSVDAGGGTQYF,TGCAGCGTTGACGCAGGGGGAGGGACCCAGTACTTC
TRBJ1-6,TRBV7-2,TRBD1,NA,CASSLGTGYSPLHF,TGTGCCAGCAGCTTAGGGACAGGGTATTCACCCCTCCACTTT
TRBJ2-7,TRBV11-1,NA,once,CASSALGRSSYEQYF,TGTGCCAGCAGCGCTCTAGGGCGGAGCTCCTACGAGCAGTACTTC
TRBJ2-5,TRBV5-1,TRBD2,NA,CASSLEGTSTETQYF,TGCGCCAGCAGCTTGGAAGGGACTAGTACGGAGACCCAGTACTTC
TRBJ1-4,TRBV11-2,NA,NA,CASSLLTGSWRANEKLFF,TGTGCCAGCAGCTTGCTGACGGGCTCATGGAGGGCTAATGAAAAACTGTTTTTT
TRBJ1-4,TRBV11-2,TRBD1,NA,CASSQWTGTNEKLFF,TGTGCCAGCAGCCAATGGACAGGAACTAATGAAAAACTGTTTTTT
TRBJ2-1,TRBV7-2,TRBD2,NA,CASTGGLAWNEQFF,TGTGCCAGCACCGGGGGGTTAGCGTGGAATGAGCAGTTCTTC
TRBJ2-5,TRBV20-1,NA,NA,CSASPDGETQETQYF,TGCAGTGCCAGTCCGGACGGGGAGACGCAAGAGACCCAGTACTTC